This TCR beta chain was retrieved from a study of cytomegalovirus exposure and HLA in healthy donors. The study, taken as a whole, reports: The study flagged around 160 TCR beta chains as cytomegalovirus-associated. V segments that were indistinguishable, TRBV6-2 and TRBV6-3 among them, were omitted from analysis.

With regard to this clone: Its antigen is not known.

Healthy bone marrow donors made up the donors. Germline V gene data show CDR1 as LGHNA and CDR2 as YSLEER. V lost 1 base, J lost 9 bases, and 8 bases stayed unmatched. CDR3 length: 16 residues. The PCR was carried out with 60 Vbeta primers and 13 Jbeta primers. The table came from immunoSEQ multiplex PCR; TCRdb's copy has only in-frame clones and leaves some out. The listing contains more than 95,000 clones. The chain recombines TRBV4-3 with TRBJ2-1, with 11 positions matching TRBD2. The source material was PBMCs. The TCR comes from a man aged 35 to 55 in good health and CMV-seronegative. For the CDR3, the DNA is TGCGCCAGCAGCCAAGTTATAGCGGGAGGGCAGAGTGAGCAGTTCTTC. This gives the protein CASSQVIAGGQSEQFF.